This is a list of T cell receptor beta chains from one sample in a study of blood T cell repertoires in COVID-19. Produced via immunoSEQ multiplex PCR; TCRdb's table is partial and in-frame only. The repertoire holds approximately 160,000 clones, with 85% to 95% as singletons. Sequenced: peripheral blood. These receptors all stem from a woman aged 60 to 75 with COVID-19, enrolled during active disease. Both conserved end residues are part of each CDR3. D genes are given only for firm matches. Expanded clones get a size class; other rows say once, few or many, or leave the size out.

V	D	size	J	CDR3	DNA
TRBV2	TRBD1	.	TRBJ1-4	CASSELTGGWEKLFF	TGTGCCAGCAGTGAATTGACAGGGGGTTGGGAAAAACTGTTTTTT
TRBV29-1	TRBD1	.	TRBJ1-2	CSVADRETLGYTF	TGCAGCGTAGCGGACAGGGAGACGTTGGGCTACACCTTC
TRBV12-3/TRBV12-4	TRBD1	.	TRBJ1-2	CASSFKTGGGYTF	TGTGCCAGCAGTTTTAAAACAGGGGGCGGCTACACCTTC
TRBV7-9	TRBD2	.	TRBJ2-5	CASSPRGLAGGETQYF	TGTGCCAGCAGCCCAAGGGGGCTAGCGGGGGGAGAGACCCAGTACTTC
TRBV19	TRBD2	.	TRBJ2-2	CASTSSGGAPGELFF	TGTGCCAGTACCTCCAGCGGGGGGGCCCCCGGGGAGCTGTTTTTT
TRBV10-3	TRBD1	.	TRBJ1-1	CAITPTGDAEAFF	TGTGCCATCACACCGACAGGGGATGCTGAAGCTTTCTTT
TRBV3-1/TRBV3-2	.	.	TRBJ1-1	CASSQVQGRHTEAFF	TGTGCCAGCAGCCAAGTGCAGGGGCGACACACTGAAGCTTTCTTT
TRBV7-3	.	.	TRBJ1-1	CASSLRWNTEAFF	TGTGCCAGCAGCTTACGTTGGAACACTGAAGCTTTCTTT
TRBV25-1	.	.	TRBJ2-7	CASSADSSYEQYF	TGTGCCAGCAGTGCAGACAGCTCCTACGAGCAGTACTTC
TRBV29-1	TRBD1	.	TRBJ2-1	CSVCRDSSYNEQFF	TGCAGCGTTTGTCGGGACAGCTCCTACAATGAGCAGTTCTTC
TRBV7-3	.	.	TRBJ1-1	CASSLQGSEAFF	TGTGCCAGCAGCTTACAGGGGTCGGAAGCTTTCTTT
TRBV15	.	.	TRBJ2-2	CATSRDYTNTGELFF	TGTGCCACCAGCAGAGATTATACGAACACCGGGGAGCTGTTTTTT
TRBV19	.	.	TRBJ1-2	CASTTDLQAHYGYTF	TGTGCCAGTACGACCGATTTACAGGCGCACTATGGCTACACCTTC
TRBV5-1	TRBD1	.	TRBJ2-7	CASSSGQVTYEQYF	TGCGCCAGCTCCTCGGGACAGGTTACCTACGAGCAGTACTTC
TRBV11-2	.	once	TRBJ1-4	CASSFGGAPGEKLFF	TGTGCCAGCAGCTTCGGGGGGGCGCCGGGTGAAAAACTGTTTTTT
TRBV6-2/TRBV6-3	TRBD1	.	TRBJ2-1	CASSYRPGGAYNEQFF	TGTGCCAGCAGTTACCGCCCAGGGGGCGCGTACAATGAGCAGTTCTTC
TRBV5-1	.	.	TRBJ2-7	CASSLDGLYEQYF	TGCGCCAGCAGCTTGGACGGACTCTACGAGCAGTACTTC
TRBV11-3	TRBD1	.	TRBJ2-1	CASSSKGQKYNEQFF	TGTGCCAGCAGCTCCAAGGGACAGAAGTACAATGAGCAGTTCTTC
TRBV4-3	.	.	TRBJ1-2	CASSQGVRQANGYTF	TGCGCCAGCAGCCAAGGTGTGCGACAGGCAAATGGCTACACCTTC
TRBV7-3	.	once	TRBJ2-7	CASSLGQNYEQYF	TGTGCCAGCAGCTTGGGGCAGAACTACGAGCAGTACTTC
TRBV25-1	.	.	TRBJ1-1	CASSDYSGGYMNTEAFF	TGTGCCAGCAGTGATTATTCGGGGGGCTACATGAACACTGAAGCTTTCTTT
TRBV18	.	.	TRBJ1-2	CASSPGTTVNYGYTF	TGTGCCAGCTCACCGGGAACGACAGTCAACTATGGCTACACCTTC